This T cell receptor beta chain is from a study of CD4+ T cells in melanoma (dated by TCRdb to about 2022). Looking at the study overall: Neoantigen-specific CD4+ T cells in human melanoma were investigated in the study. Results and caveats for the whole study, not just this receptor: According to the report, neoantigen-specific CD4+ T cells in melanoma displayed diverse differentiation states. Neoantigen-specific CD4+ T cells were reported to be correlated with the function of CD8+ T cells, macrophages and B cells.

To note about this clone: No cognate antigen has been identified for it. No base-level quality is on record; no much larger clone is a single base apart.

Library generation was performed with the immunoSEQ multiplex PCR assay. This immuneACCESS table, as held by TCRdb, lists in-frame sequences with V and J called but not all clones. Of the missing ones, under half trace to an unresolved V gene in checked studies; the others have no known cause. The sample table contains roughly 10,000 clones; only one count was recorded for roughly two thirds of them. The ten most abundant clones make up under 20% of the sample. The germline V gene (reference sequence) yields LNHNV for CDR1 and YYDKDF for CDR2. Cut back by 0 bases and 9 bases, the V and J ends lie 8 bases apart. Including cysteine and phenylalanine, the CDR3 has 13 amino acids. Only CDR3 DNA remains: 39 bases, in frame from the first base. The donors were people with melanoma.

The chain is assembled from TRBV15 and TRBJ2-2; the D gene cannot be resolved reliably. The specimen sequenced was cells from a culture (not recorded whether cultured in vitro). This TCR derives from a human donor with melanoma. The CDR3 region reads CATSRDPLRELFF. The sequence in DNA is TGTGCCACCAGCAGAGATCCTCTCCGGGAGCTGTTTTTT.